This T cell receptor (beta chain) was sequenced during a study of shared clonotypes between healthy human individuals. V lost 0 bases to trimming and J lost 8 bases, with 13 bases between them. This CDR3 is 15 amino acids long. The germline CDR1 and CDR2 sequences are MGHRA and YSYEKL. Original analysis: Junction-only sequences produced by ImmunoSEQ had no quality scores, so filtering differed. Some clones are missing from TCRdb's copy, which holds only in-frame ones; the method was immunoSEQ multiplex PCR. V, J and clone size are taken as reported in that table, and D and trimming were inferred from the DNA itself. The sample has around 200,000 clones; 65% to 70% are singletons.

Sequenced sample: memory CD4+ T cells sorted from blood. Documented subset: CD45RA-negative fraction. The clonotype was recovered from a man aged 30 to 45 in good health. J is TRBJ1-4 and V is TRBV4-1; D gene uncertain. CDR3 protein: CASSQEGRPEEKLFF. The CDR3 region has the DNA TGCGCCAGCAGCCAAGAAGGTCGCCCAGAGGAAAAACTGTTTTTT.